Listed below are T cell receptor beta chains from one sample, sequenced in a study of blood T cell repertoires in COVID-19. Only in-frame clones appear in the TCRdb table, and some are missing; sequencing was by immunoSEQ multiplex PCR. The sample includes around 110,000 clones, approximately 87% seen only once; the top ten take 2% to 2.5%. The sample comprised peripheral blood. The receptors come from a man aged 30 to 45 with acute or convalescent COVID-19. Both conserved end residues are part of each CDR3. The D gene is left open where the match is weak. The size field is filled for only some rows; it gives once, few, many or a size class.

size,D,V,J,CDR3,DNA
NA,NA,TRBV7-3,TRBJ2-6,CASSHSGANVLTF,TGTGCCAGCAGCCACTCTGGGGCCAACGTCCTGACTTTC
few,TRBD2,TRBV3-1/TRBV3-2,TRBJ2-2,CASSQVPGLAGLTGELFF,TGTGCCAGCAGCCAAGTCCCCGGACTAGCGGGCCTAACCGGGGAGCTGTTTTTT
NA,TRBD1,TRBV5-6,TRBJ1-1,CASSLATGVTEAFF,TGTGCCAGCAGCTTGGCTACAGGGGTGACTGAAGCTTTCTTT
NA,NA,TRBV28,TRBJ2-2,CASSFSVNTGELFF,TGTGCCAGCAGTTTTTCAGTAAACACCGGGGAGCTGTTTTTT
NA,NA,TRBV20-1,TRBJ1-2,CSASPPSYGYTF,TGCAGTGCTAGTCCCCCTTCCTATGGCTACACCTTC
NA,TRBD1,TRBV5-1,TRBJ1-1,CASTRQGSSTEAFF,TGCGCCAGCACCCGACAGGGGAGTAGTACTGAAGCTTTCTTT
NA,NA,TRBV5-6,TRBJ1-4,CASSLAGTDEKLFF,TGTGCCAGCAGCTTGGCAGGCACCGATGAAAAACTGTTTTTT
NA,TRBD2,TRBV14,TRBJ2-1,CASSQYSGSQNEQFF,TGTGCCAGCAGCCAATATAGCGGGAGTCAGAATGAGCAGTTCTTC
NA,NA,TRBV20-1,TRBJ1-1,CSASREADTEAFF,TGCAGTGCTAGTAGGGAAGCGGACACTGAAGCTTTCTTT
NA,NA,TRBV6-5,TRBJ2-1,CASRRGGAGLNEQFF,TGTGCCAGCAGGCGAGGGGGGGCTGGGCTCAATGAGCAGTTCTTC
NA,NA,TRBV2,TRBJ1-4,CASRPYTEKLFF,TGTGCCAGCAGACCCTATACTGAAAAACTGTTTTTT
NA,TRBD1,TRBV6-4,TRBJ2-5,CASKRTGEAETQYF,TGTGCCAGCAAGAGGACAGGGGAGGCGGAGACCCAGTACTTC
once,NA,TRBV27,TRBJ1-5,CASSPGGLGNQPQHF,TGTGCCAGCAGCCCGGGGGGTCTGGGCAATCAGCCCCAGCATTTT
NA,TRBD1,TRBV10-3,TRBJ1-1,CAISSSTGTGNTEAFF,TGTGCCATCAGTTCCAGCACCGGGACAGGCAACACTGAAGCTTTCTTT
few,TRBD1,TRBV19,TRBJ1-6,CASQGQGSNNSPLHF,TGTGCCAGCCAAGGACAGGGGAGTAATAATTCACCCCTCCACTTT
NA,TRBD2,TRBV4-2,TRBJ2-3,CASSQDVREWADTQYF,TGTGCCAGCAGCCAAGATGTGCGGGAGTGGGCAGATACGCAGTATTTT
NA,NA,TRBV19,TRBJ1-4,CASSTRGDFNEKLFF,TGTGCCAGTAGTACCCGAGGGGACTTTAATGAAAAACTGTTTTTT
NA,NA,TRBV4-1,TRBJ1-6,CASSQREGPSPLHF,TGCGCCAGCAGCCAACGGGAAGGGCCTTCACCCCTCCACTTT
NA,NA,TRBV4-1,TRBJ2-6,CASSVTDRPGANVLTF,TGCGCCAGCAGCGTGACAGACCGCCCTGGGGCCAACGTCCTGACTTTC
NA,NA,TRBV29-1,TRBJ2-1,CSVASTRDEQFF,TGCAGCGTTGCCTCCACTAGGGATGAGCAGTTCTTC
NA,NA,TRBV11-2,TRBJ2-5,CASSLIQETQYF,TGTGCCAGCAGCTTAATACAAGAGACCCAGTACTTC
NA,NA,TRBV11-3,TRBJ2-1,CASSSGWTDPYNEQFF,TGTGCCAGCAGCTCGGGGTGGACGGATCCCTACAATGAGCAGTTCTTC
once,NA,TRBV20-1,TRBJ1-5,CSASSRYSNQPQHF,TGCAGTGCTAGTTCCAGATATAGCAATCAGCCCCAGCATTTT
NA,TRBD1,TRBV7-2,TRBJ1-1,CASSARQGPAEAFF,TGTGCCAGCAGCGCCCGACAGGGGCCAGCTGAAGCTTTCTTT
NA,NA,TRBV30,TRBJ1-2,CACRENYGYTF,TGTGCCTGTCGAGAGAACTATGGCTACACCTTC
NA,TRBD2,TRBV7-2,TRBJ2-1,CASSLGLRAGAYNEQFF,TGTGCCAGCAGCTTAGGTTTAAGGGCGGGGGCCTACAATGAGCAGTTCTTC
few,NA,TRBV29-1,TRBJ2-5,CSVGPRLRKETQYF,TGCAGCGTTGGCCCGAGGCTGCGGAAAGAGACCCAGTACTTC
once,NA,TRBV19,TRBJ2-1,CATRSPGLGEQFF,TGTGCCACCAGAAGTCCGGGATTGGGTGAGCAGTTCTTC
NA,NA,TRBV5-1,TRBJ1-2,CASSPGRDMDGYTF,TGCGCCAGCAGCCCGGGCCGGGACATGGACGGCTACACCTTC
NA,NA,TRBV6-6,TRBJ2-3,CASSPHLVPPADTQYF,TGTGCCAGCAGTCCTCACCTTGTCCCTCCAGCAGATACGCAGTATTTT
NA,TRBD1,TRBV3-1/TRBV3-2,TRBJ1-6,CASSRGQGHSPLHF,TGTGCCAGCAGCCGGGGACAGGGCCATTCACCCCTCCACTTT
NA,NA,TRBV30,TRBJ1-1,CAWSPTGGMNTEAFF,TGTGCCTGGAGTCCCACGGGAGGGATGAACACTGAAGCTTTCTTT
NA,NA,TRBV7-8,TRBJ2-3,CASSSRYLRDTQYF,TGTGCCAGCAGCTCCCGCTACCTCCGCGATACGCAGTATTTT
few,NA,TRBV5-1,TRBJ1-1,CASSYLDMNTEAFF,TGCGCCAGCAGCTATTTAGATATGAACACTGAAGCTTTCTTT
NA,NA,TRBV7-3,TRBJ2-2,CASGRPGGTGELFF,TGTGCCAGCGGCCGCCCCGGGGGCACCGGGGAGCTGTTTTTT
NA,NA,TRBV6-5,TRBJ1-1,CASSYPGGRGREAFF,TGTGCCAGCAGTTACCCGGGAGGCCGGGGCCGTGAAGCTTTCTTT
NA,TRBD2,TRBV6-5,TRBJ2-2,CASSYFSGTNTGELFF,TGTGCCAGCAGTTACTTTAGCGGGACGAACACCGGGGAGCTGTTTTTT
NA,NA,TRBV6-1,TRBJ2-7,CASSEAGAAYEQYF,TGTGCCAGCAGTGAGGCGGGGGCGGCCTACGAGCAGTACTTC
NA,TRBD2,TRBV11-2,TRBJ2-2,CASSSGTSYPGDTGELFF,TGTGCCAGCAGCTCCGGGACTAGCTACCCGGGGGACACCGGGGAGCTGTTTTTT
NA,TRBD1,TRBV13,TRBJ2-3,CASSLGQGADTQYF,TGTGCCAGCAGCTTAGGCCAGGGGGCGGATACGCAGTATTTT
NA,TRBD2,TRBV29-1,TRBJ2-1,CSVARTSGANEQFF,TGCAGCGTAGCTCGGACTAGCGGGGCCAATGAGCAGTTCTTC
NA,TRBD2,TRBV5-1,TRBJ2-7,CASSSLQRGSSYEQYF,TGCGCCAGCAGCTCGCTACAGCGGGGGAGCTCCTACGAGCAGTACTTC
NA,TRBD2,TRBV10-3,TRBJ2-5,CAISEPVASGIGTQYF,TGTGCCATCAGTGAGCCCGTCGCTAGCGGGATAGGGACCCAGTACTTC
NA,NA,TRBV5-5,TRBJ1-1,CASGPTGMNTEAFF,TGTGCCAGCGGACCTACAGGGATGAACACTGAAGCTTTCTTT
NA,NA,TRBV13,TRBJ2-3,CASTLQSTDTQYF,TGTGCCAGCACCCTTCAGAGCACAGATACGCAGTATTTT
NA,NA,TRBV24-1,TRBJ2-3,CATSGRGRTDTQYF,TGTGCCACCAGTGGGAGGGGACGCACAGATACGCAGTATTTT
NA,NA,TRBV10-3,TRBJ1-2,CAITTRGALNGYTF,TGTGCCATCACAACACGGGGGGCGCTGAATGGCTACACCTTC
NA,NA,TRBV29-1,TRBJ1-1,CSVGPGGNTEAFF,TGCAGCGTGGGCCCGGGAGGGAACACTGAAGCTTTCTTT
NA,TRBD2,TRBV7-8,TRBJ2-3,CASSSGLAGTDTQYF,TGTGCCAGCAGCTCGGGACTAGCGGGCACAGATACGCAGTATTTT
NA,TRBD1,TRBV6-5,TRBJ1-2,CASRQGTSYGYTF,TGTGCCAGCAGACAGGGGACTTCCTATGGCTACACCTTC
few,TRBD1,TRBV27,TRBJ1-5,CASSFRRTGDGNQPQHF,TGTGCCAGCAGTTTCCGTAGGACAGGGGATGGCAATCAGCCCCAGCATTTT
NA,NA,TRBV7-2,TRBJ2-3,CASSLDKAAGDTQYF,TGTGCCAGCAGCTTAGATAAGGCAGCCGGGGATACGCAGTATTTT
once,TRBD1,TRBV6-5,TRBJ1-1,CATWGTANTEAFF,TGTGCCACCTGGGGGACAGCGAACACTGAAGCTTTCTTT